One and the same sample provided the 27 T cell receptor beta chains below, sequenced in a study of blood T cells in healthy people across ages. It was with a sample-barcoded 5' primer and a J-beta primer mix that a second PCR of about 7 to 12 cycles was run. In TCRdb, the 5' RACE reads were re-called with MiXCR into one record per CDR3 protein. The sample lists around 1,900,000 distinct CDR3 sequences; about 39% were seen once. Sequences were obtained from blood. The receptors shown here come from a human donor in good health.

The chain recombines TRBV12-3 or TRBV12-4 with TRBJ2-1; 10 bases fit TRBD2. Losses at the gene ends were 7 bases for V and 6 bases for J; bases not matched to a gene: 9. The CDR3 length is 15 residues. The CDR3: CASTNSGGSLNEQFF. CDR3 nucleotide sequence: TGTGCCAGCACCAATAGCGGGGGGTCCCTCAATGAGCAGTTCTTC.

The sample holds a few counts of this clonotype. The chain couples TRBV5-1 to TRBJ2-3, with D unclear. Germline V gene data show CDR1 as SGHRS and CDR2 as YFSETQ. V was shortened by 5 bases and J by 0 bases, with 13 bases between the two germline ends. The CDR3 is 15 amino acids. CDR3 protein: CASRVVPRSTDTQYF. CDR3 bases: TGCGCCAGCAGGGTAGTCCCAAGAAGCACAGATACGCAGTATTTT.

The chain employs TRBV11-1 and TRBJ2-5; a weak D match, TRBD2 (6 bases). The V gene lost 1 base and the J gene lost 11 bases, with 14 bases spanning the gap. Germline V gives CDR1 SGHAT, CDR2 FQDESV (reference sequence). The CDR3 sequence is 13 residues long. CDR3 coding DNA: TGTGCCAGCAGCTTAGTCGGGTTCCGGGAGCAGTACTTC. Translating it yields CASSLVGFREQYF.

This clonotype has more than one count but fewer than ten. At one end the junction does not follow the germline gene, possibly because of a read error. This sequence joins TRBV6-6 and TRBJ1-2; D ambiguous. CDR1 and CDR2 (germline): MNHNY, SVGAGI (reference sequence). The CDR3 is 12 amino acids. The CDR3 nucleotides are TGTGCCAGCAGTTACTCTTCGTATGGCCACACCTTC. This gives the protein CASSYSSYGHTF.

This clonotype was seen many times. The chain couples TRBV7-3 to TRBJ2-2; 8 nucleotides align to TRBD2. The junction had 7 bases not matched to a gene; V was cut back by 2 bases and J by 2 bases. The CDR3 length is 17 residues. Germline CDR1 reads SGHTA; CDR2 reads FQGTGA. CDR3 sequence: CASSLSSSGENTGELFF. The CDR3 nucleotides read TGTGCCAGCAGCTTATCGAGTAGCGGGGAAAACACCGGGGAGCTGTTTTTT.

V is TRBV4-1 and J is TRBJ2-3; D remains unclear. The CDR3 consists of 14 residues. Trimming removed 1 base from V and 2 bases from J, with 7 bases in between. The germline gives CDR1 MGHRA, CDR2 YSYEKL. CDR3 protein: CASSQVQDTDTQYF. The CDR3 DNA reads TGCGCCAGCAGCCAAGTCCAGGACACAGATACGCAGTATTTT.

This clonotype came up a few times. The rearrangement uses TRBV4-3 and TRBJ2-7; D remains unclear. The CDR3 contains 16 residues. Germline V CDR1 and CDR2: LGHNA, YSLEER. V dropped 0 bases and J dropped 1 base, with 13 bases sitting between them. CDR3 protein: CASSQELLTPSYEQYF. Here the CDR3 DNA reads TGCGCCAGCAGCCAAGAGCTACTTACCCCTTCCTACGAGCAGTACTTC.

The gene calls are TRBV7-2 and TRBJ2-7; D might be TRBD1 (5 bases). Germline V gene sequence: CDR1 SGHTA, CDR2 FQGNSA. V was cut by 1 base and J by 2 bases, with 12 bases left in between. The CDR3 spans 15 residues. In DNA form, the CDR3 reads TGTGCCAGCAGCTTAGTCGCCGGACAAACCTACGAGCAGTACTTC. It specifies CASSLVAGQTYEQYF.

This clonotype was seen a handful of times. The CDR3 DNA follows: TGCAGCGTTGAAGGGCTGGTACTAGCGGGGGGCTCCTACAATGAGCAGTTCTTC. Amino acids: CSVEGLVLAGGSYNEQFF. The chain couples TRBV29-1 to TRBJ2-1; the match to TRBD2 covers 12 bases. Germline CDR1 is SQVTM and CDR2 is ANQGSEA. Trimming removed 1 base from V and 0 bases from J; junction bases left unmatched: 7. The CDR3 loop spans 18 amino acids.

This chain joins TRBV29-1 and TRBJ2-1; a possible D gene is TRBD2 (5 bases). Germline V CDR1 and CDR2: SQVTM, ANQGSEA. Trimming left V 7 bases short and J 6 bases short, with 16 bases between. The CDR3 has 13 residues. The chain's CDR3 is CSAQQRETNEQFF. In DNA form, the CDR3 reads TGCAGCGCCCAGCAGAGGGAAACCAATGAGCAGTTCTTC.

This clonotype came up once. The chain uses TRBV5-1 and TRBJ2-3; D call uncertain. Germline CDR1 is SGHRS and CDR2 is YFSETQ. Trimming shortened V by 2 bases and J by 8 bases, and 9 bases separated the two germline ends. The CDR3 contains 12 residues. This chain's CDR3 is CASSFGGVTQYF. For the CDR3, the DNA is TGCGCCAGCAGCTTTGGTGGCGTTACGCAGTATTTT.

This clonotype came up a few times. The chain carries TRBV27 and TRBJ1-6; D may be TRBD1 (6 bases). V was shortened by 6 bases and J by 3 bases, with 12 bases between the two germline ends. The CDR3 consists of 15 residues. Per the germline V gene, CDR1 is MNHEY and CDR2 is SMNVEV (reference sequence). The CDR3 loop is CASREGGYYNSPLHF. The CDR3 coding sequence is TGTGCCAGCAGAGAAGGGGGGTACTATAATTCACCCCTCCACTTT.

Here the CDR3 DNA reads TGCAGTGCAGAGCAGTTGAACTATGGCTACACCTTC. This gives the protein CSAEQLNYGYTF. The chain has TRBV20-1 and TRBJ1-2; D is uncertain. V was shortened by 6 bases and J by 2 bases, with 10 bases between the two germline ends. The CDR3 has 12 amino acids. Germline assignment: CDR1 DFQATT and CDR2 SNEGSKA (reference sequence).

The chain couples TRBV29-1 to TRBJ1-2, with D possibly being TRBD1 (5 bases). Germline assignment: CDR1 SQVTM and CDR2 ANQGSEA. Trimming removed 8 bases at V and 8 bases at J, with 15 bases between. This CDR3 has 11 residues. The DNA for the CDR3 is TGCAGCACCTCACTACGGGGGGGCTACACCTTC. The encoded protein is CSTSLRGGYTF.

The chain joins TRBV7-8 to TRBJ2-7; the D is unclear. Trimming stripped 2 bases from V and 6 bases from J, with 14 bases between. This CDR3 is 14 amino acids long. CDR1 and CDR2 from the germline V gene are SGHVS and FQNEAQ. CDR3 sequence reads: CASSLLAGPSEQYF. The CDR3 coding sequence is TGTGCCAGCAGCTTACTGGCAGGACCCTCCGAGCAGTACTTC.

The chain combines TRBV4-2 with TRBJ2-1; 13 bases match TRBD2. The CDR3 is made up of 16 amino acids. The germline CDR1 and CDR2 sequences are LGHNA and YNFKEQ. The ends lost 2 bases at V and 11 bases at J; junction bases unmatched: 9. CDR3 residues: CASSQRTSGSGNKQFF. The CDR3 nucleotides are TGTGCCAGCAGCCAAAGGACTAGCGGGAGTGGGAATAAGCAGTTCTTC.

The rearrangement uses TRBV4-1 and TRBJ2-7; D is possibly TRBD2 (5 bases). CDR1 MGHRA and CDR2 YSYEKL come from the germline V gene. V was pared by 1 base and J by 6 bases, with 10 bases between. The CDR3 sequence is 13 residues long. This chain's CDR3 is CASSQGGEGEQYF. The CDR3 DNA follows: TGCGCCAGCAGCCAAGGGGGAGAAGGCGAGCAGTACTTC.

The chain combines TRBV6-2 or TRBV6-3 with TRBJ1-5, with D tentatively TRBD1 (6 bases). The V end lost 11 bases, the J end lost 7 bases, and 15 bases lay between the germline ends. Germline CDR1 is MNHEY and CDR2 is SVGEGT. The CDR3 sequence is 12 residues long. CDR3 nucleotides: TGTGCCGCGAAGGGGGGGGAACAGCCCCAGCATTTT. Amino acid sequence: CAAKGGEQPQHF.

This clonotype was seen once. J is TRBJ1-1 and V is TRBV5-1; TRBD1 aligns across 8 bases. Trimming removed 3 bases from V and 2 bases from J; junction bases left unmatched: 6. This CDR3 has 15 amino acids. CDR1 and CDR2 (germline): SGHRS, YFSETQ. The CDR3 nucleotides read TGCGCCAGCAGCTACCGAGACAGGGGAAACACTGAAGCTTTCTTT. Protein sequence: CASSYRDRGNTEAFF.

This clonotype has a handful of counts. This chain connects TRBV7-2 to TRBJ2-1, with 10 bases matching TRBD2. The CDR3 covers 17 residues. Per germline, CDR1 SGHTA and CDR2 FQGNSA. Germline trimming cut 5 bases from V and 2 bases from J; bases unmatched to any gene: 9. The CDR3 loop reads CASSIGLAERAYNEQFF. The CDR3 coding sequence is TGTGCCAGCAGCATAGGACTAGCGGAGCGCGCCTACAATGAGCAGTTCTTC.

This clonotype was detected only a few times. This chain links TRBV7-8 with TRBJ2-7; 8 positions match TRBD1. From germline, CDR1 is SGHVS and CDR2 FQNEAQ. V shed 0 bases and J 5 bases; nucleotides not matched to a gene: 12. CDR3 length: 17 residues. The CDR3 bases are TGTGCCAGCAGCTTAGCCATGCGGGACAGGCTTGCGAACGAGCAGTACTTC. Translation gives CASSLAMRDRLANEQYF.

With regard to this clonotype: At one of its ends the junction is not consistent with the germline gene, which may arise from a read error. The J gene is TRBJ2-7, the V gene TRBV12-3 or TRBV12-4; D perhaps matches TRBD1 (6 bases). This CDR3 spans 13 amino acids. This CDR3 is CVSREAGAYEQYF. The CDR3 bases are TGTGTCAGCAGGGAAGCAGGGGCATACGAGCAGTACTTC.

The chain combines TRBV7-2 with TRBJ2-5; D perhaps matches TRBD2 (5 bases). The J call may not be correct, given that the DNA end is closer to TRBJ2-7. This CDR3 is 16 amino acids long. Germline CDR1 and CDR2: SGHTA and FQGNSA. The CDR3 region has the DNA TGTGCCAGCACCACCGGGGTGGGAGCGCAGTTCTACGAGCAGTACTTC. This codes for CASTTGVGAQFYEQYF.

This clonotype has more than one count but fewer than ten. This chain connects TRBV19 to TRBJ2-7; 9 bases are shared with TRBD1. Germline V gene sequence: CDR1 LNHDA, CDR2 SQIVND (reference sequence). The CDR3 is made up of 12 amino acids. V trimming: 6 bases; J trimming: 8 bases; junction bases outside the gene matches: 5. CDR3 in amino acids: CASRQGAKQQYF. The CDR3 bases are TGTGCCAGTAGACAGGGGGCAAAACAGCAGTACTTC.

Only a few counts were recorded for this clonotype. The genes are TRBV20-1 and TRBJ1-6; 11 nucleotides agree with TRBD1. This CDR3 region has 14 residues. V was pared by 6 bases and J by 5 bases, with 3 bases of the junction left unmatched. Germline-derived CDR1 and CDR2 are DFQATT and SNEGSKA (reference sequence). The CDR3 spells CSAGTGGDNSPLHF. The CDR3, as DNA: TGCAGTGCCGGGACAGGGGGAGATAATTCACCCCTCCACTTT.

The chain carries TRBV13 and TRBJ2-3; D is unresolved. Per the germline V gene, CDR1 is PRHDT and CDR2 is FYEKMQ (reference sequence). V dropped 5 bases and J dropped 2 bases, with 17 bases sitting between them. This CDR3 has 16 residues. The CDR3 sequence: CASSTLSAPYTDTQYF. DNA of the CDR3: TGTGCCAGCAGCACCCTGAGCGCGCCATACACAGATACGCAGTATTTT.

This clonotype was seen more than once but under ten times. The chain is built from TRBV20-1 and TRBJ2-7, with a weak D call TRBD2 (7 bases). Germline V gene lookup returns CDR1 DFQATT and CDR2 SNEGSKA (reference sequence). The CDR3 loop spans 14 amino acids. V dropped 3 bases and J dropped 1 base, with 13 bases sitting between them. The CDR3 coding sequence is TGCAGTGCTAGGCGCGGGGGCCCGTCCTACGAGCAGTACTTC. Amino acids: CSARRGGPSYEQYF.